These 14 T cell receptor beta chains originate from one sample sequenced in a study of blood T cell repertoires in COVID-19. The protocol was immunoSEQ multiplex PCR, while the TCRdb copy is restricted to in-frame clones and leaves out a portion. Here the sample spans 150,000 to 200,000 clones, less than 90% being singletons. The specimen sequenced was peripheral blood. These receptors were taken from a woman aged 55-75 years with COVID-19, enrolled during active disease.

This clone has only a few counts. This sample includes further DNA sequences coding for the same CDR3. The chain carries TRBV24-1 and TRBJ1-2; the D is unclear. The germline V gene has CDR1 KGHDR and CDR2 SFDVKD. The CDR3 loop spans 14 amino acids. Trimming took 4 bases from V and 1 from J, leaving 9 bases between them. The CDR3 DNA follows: TGTGCCACCAGTGACCCCCTTCGTAACTATGGCTACACCTTC. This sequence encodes CATSDPLRNYGYTF.

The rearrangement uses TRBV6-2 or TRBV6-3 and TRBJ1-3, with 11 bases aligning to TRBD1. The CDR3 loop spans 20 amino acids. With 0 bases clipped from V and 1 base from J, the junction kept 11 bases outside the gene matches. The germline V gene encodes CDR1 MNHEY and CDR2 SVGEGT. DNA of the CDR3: TGTGCCAGCAGTTACTCGAACTCCGGGACAGGGGGGCAGTCTGGAAACACCATATATTTT. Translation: CASSYSNSGTGGQSGNTIYF.

The CDR3 DNA follows: TGTGCCAGCAGCATAGGACTAGTTTCCTACAATGAGCAGTTCTTC. This sequence encodes CASSIGLVSYNEQFF. The chain links TRBV5-5 to TRBJ2-1, with 7 bases lining up with TRBD2. The CDR3 runs 15 residues. Per germline, CDR1 SGHKS and CDR2 YYEKEE (reference sequence). The J segment lost 1 base and the V segment lost 4 bases, leaving 5 bases of the junction unmatched.

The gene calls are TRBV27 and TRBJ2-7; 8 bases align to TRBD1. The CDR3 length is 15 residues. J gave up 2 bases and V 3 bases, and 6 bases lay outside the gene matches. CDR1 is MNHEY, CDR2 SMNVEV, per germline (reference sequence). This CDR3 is CASSFGQGATYEQYF. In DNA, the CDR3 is TGTGCCAGCAGTTTTGGGCAGGGGGCAACCTACGAGCAGTACTTC.

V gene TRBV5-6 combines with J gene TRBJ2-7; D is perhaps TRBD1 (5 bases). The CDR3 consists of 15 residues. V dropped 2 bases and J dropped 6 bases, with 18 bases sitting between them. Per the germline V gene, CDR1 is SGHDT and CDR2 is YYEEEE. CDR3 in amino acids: CASSFRAVSVFEQYF. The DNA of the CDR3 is TGTGCCAGCAGCTTCAGGGCGGTGTCGGTCTTCGAGCAGTACTTC. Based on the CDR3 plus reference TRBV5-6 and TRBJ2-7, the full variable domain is DAGVTQSPTHLIKTRGQQVTLRCSPKSGHDTVSWYQQALGQGPQFIFQYYEEEERQRGNFPDRFSGHQFPNYSSELNVNALLLGDSALYLCASSFRAVSVFEQYFGPGTRLTVT.

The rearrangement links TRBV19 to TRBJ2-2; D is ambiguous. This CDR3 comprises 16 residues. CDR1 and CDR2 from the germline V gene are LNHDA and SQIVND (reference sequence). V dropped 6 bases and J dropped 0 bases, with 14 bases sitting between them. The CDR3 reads CASSFRRPTNTGELFF. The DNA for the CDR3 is TGTGCCAGTAGCTTCAGGCGTCCCACGAACACCGGGGAGCTGTTTTTT.

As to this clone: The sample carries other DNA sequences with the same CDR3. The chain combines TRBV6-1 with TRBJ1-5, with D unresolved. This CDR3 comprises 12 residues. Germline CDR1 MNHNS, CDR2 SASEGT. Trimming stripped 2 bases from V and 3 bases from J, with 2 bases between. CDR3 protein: CASSELNQPQHF. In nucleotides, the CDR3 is TGTGCCAGCAGTGAACTCAATCAGCCCCAGCATTTT.

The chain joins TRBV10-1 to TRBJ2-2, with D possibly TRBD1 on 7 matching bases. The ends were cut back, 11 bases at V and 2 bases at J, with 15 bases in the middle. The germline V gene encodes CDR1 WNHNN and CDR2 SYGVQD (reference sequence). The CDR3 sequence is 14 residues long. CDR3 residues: CAASRDSNTGELFF. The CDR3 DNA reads TGCGCCGCCTCGCGGGACAGCAACACCGGGGAGCTGTTTTTT.

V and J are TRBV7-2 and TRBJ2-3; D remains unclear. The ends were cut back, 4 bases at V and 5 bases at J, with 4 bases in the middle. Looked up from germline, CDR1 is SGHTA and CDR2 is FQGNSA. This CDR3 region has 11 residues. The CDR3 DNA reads TGTGCCAGCAGCTCAATAGATACGCAGTATTTT. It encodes CASSSIDTQYF.

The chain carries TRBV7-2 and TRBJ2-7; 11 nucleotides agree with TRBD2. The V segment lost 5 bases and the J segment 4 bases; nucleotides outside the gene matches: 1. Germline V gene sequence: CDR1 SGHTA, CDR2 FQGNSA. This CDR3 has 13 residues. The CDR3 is CASSRTSGYEQYF. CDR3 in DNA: TGTGCCAGCAGCCGGACTAGCGGGTACGAGCAGTACTTC.

CDR3 coding DNA: TGTGCCAGTAGGTCAGGAGGTTACAATGAGCAGTTCTTC. This gives the protein CASRSGGYNEQFF. The chain employs TRBV19 and TRBJ2-1, with D maybe TRBD2 (5 bases). The CDR3 contains 13 residues. With 6 bases removed from V and 4 bases from J, the gap between germline ends came to 10 bases. The germline CDR1 and CDR2 sequences are LNHDA and SQIVND (reference sequence). Drawing the rest from reference TRBV19 and TRBJ2-1, the complete variable domain is DGGITQSPKYLFRKEGQNVTLSCEQNLNHDAMYWYRQDPGQGLRLIYYSQIVNDFQKGDIAEGYSVSREKKESFPLTVTSAQKNPTAFYLCASRSGGYNEQFFGPGTRLTVL.

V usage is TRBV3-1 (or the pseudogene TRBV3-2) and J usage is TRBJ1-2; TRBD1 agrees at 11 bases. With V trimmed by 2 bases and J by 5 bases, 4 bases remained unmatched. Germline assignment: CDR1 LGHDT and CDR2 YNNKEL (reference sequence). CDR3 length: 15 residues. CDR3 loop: CASSQWTGGGYGYTF. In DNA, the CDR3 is TGTGCCAGCAGCCAATGGACAGGGGGCGGTTATGGCTACACCTTC.

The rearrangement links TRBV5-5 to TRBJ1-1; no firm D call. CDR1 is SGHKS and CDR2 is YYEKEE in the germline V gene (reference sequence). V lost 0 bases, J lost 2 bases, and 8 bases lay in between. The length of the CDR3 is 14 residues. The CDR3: CASSLALSNTEAFF. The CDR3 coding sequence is TGTGCCAGCAGCTTGGCCCTGAGTAACACTGAAGCTTTCTTT.

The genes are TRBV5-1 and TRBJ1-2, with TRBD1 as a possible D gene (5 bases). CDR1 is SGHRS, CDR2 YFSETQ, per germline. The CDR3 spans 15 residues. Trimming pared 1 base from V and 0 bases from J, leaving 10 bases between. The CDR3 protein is CASSLSTGANYGYTF. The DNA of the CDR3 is TGCGCCAGCAGCTTGTCAACAGGAGCTAACTATGGCTACACCTTC.